Following are 27 T cell receptor beta chains from one sample sequenced in a study of early T cells in non-severe SARS-CoV-2 infection. TCRdb fed the 5' RACE reads into MiXCR, producing one record per CDR3 protein. Of some 82,000 distinct CDR3 sequences in the sample, roughly 12% were seen once. The source material was whole blood, sampled at baseline. The source of these receptors is an adult who was a healthcare worker with PCR-confirmed SARS-CoV-2 infection or an uninfected control (not recorded which).

The chain combines TRBV11-2 with TRBJ2-4; 7 bases agree with TRBD1. Germline V gene data show CDR1 as SGHAT and CDR2 as FQNNGV. The trim removed 5 bases at V and 5 bases at J, leaving 6 bases unmatched. The length of the CDR3 is 14 residues. The CDR3 here is CASSTRQGENIQYF. DNA for the CDR3: TGTGCCAGCAGCACCCGACAGGGAGAAAACATTCAGTACTTC.

This chain connects TRBV5-1 to TRBJ2-5, with 12 bases aligning to TRBD2. The CDR3 sequence is 16 residues long. Per the germline V gene, CDR1 is SGHRS and CDR2 is YFSETQ. Trimming cost V 3 bases and J 4 bases; bases outside gene matches: 7. Written as DNA, the CDR3 is TGCGCCAGCAGCTCCCTAGCGGGGGGGTCTGTAGAGACCCAGTACTTC. It translates to CASSSLAGGSVETQYF.

J is TRBJ2-2 and V is TRBV5-6, with a tentative D call TRBD1 (6 bases). Germline V CDR1 and CDR2: SGHDT, YYEEEE. V was cut by 1 base and J by 4 bases, with 11 bases left in between. This CDR3 region has 15 residues. Written as DNA, the CDR3 is TGTGCCAGCAGCTTGACAGGGAAGGTCACCGGGGAGCTGTTTTTT. Translated: CASSLTGKVTGELFF. Variable domain in full (rest from reference TRBV5-6 and TRBJ2-2): DAGVTQSPTHLIKTRGQQVTLRCSPKSGHDTVSWYQQALGQGPQFIFQYYEEEERQRGNFPDRFSGHQFPNYSSELNVNALLLGDSALYLCASSLTGKVTGELFFGEGSRLTVL.

This clonotype has only a few counts. The chain links TRBV20-1 to TRBJ2-3; D uncertain. There are 15 residues in the CDR3. CDR1 is DFQATT and CDR2 is SNEGSKA in the germline V gene (reference sequence). V was shortened by 3 bases and J by 0 bases, with 13 bases between the two germline ends. CDR3 protein: CSASPTALSTDTQYF. The CDR3 coding sequence is TGCAGTGCTAGTCCCACTGCGCTTAGCACAGATACGCAGTATTTT.

This chain connects TRBV20-1 to TRBJ2-1; weak D call: TRBD1 (6 bases). V lost 0 bases and J 5 bases, leaving 11 bases between the germline ends. Germline V gives CDR1 DFQATT, CDR2 SNEGSKA (reference sequence). The CDR3 consists of 14 residues. The DNA for the CDR3 is TGCAGTGCTAGAGACCCCGACAGGCACAATGAGCAGTTCTTC. This sequence encodes CSARDPDRHNEQFF.

This clonotype came up a few times. V usage is TRBV29-1 and J usage is TRBJ2-5, with D possibly TRBD2 on 5 matching bases. Germline assignment: CDR1 SQVTM and CDR2 ANQGSEA. The V end lost 3 bases, the J end lost 5 bases, and 10 bases lay between the germline ends. CDR3 length: 12 residues. CDR3 coding DNA: TGCAGCGTTGAGGACGGGGTTGAGACCCAGTACTTC. It yields the protein CSVEDGVETQYF.

This clonotype has ten or more counts. The chain carries TRBV5-1 and TRBJ2-7; D not resolved. CDR1 is SGHRS, CDR2 YFSETQ, per germline. Between the trimmed V and J ends, which lost 3 bases and 1 base, there was a span of 8 bases. The CDR3 has 13 amino acids. This CDR3 is CASSSDNSYEQYF. The CDR3 nucleotides are TGCGCCAGCAGCTCTGACAATTCCTACGAGCAGTACTTC.

The chain joins TRBV10-3 to TRBJ2-2; either TRBD1 or TRBD2 may supply D (5 bases each). The CDR3 runs to 15 residues. Germline CDR1 reads ENHRY; CDR2 reads SYGVKD. V was trimmed by 4 bases and J by 2 bases, leaving 11 bases between them. The CDR3 sequence: CAISAGTTNTGELFF. The DNA for the CDR3 is TGTGCCATCAGTGCCGGGACCACCAACACCGGGGAGCTGTTTTTT.

This chain joins TRBV6-1 and TRBJ1-2; D uncertain. Germline loops: CDR1 MNHNS, CDR2 SASEGT. The CDR3 runs to 14 residues. The ends were cut back, 11 bases at V and 8 bases at J, with 24 bases in the middle. In DNA form, the CDR3 reads TGTGCCGCCCTTGGGGTGCCGTCCAGAGTGGGCTACACCTTC. It encodes CAALGVPSRVGYTF.

The chain is built from TRBV5-4 and TRBJ2-7; D not certain. Trimming removed 5 bases at V and 5 bases at J, with 11 bases between. This CDR3 comprises 12 residues. Germline CDR1 reads SGHNT; CDR2 reads YYREEE (reference sequence). For the CDR3, the DNA is TGTGCCAGCAGTAACATGGGCCACGAGCAGTACTTC. As protein: CASSNMGHEQYF.

This clonotype occurred many times. V is TRBV25-1 and J is TRBJ1-4; D remains ambiguous. Germline V gives CDR1 MGHDK, CDR2 SYGVNS. This CDR3 comprises 14 residues. Trimming shortened V by 4 bases and J by 6 bases, and 12 bases separated the two germline ends. As DNA, the CDR3 is TGTGCCAGCAGTGCACCCGGGCCTCATGAAAAACTGTTTTTT. Amino acids: CASSAPGPHEKLFF.

This clonotype has only a few counts. The CDR3, as DNA: TGTGCCAGCTCACCGAGGACAGCGGACGAGCAGTACTTC. Its translation: CASSPRTADEQYF. The genes are TRBV18 and TRBJ2-7; D possibly corresponds to TRBD1 (6 bases). Trimming stripped 3 bases from V and 5 bases from J, with 11 bases between. CDR3 length: 13 amino acids. Germline V CDR1 and CDR2: KGHSH, LQKENI.

This clonotype was seen a few times. The chain employs TRBV11-2 and TRBJ2-1; D possibly uses TRBD1 or TRBD2 (5 bases each). CDR1 SGHAT and CDR2 FQNNGV come from the germline V gene. The CDR3 totals 16 residues. Trimming took off 6 bases at V and 4 bases at J, with 19 bases between the two ends. The CDR3 nucleotides are TGTGCCAGCAGGCCCCTAACGGGACGCCTTTACAATGAGCAGTTCTTC. Its translation: CASRPLTGRLYNEQFF.

This clonotype was seen a few times. This chain uses TRBV7-2 with TRBJ2-7; 9 bases fit TRBD2. The CDR3 runs to 20 residues. The V and J ends lost 2 bases and 7 bases, in that order; junction bases with no gene match: 24. CDR1 and CDR2 (germline): SGHTA, FQGNSA. The CDR3, as DNA: TGTGCCAGCAGCTTACGAGTGAGGGGGGGAGCCGGGACTAGCCCTCTTGAGCAGTACTTC. Encoded protein: CASSLRVRGGAGTSPLEQYF.

This clonotype came up a few times. This rearrangement joins TRBV12-3 or TRBV12-4 to TRBJ2-5; 7 positions agree with TRBD2. The CDR3 is made up of 14 amino acids. The ends lost 5 bases at V and 5 bases at J; junction bases unmatched: 8. The CDR3 loop is CASSIWEGRETQYF. CDR3 sequence (DNA): TGTGCCAGCAGTATCTGGGAGGGGAGGGAGACCCAGTACTTC.

This clonotype was observed a handful of times. V and J are TRBV24-1 and TRBJ2-7; D gene unclear. The CDR3 length is 12 residues. Germline values: CDR1 KGHDR, CDR2 SFDVKD. The V and J ends lost 4 bases and 5 bases respectively, with 8 bases between them. For the CDR3, the DNA is TGTGCCACCAGTGACAGACAAAACGAGCAGTACTTC. It yields the protein CATSDRQNEQYF.

The chain joins TRBV5-1 to TRBJ2-7, with a possible D match to TRBD1 (6 bases). CDR3 length: 13 amino acids. The V gene lost 4 bases and the J gene lost 2 bases, with 10 bases spanning the gap. Germline CDR1 is SGHRS and CDR2 is YFSETQ. The DNA for the CDR3 is TGCGCCAGCAGCGCGACAGGTACCTACGAGCAGTACTTC. Protein product: CASSATGTYEQYF.

J is TRBJ2-3 and V is TRBV7-6; 11 bases align to TRBD2. Trimming cost V 5 bases and J 8 bases; bases outside gene matches: 6. This CDR3 contains 14 residues. Germline assignment: CDR1 SGHVS and CDR2 FNYEAQ. CDR3 in DNA: TGTGCCAGCAGCCTTAGCGGGGGGGCCGGTACGCAGTATTTT. It translates to CASSLSGGAGTQYF.

This chain links TRBV9 with TRBJ1-5; maybe TRBD1 (5 bases). The germline gives CDR1 SGDLS, CDR2 YYNGEE. CDR3 length: 14 amino acids. V was clipped by 0 bases and J by 9 bases, with 13 bases between them. The CDR3 DNA follows: TGTGCCAGCAGCGTAGGAGGACACCTAGGGCCCCAGCATTTT. Protein: CASSVGGHLGPQHF. Filled out from reference TRBV9 and TRBJ1-5, the complete variable domain reads DSGVTQTPKHLITATGQRVTLRCSPRSGDLSVYWYQQSLDQGLQFLIQYYNGEERAKGNILERFSAQQFPDLHSELNLSSLELGDSALYFCASSVGGHLGPQHFGDGTRLSIL.

This chain joins TRBV11-3 and TRBJ2-5, with TRBD2 matching 15 bases. The junction had 4 bases not matched to a gene; V was cut back by 5 bases and J by 3 bases. The CDR3 covers 16 residues. Germline CDR1 reads SGHNT; CDR2 reads YENEEA. The CDR3 DNA reads TGTGCCAGCAGCCGGGGACTAGCGGGAGGAAAAGAGACCCAGTACTTC. Its translation: CASSRGLAGGKETQYF.

This clonotype was seen a few times. This chain uses TRBV14 with TRBJ2-1; no clear D gene. Germline V gene sequence: CDR1 SGHDN, CDR2 FVKESK. The CDR3 is 12 residues long. The V end lost 1 base, the J end lost 15 bases, and 13 bases lay between the germline ends. CDR3 sequence reads: CASSQVSRDRFF. In DNA form, the CDR3 reads TGTGCCAGCAGCCAAGTCAGTAGGGATAGGTTCTTC.

This clonotype has more than one count but fewer than ten. CDR3 amino acids: CASSLAGVEKLFF. The CDR3 coding sequence is TGTGCCAGCAGTTTAGCGGGGGTTGAAAAACTGTTTTTT. This chain uses TRBV12-3 or TRBV12-4 with TRBJ1-4; D may be TRBD1 (5 bases). The CDR3 consists of 13 residues. V dropped 0 bases and J dropped 7 bases, with 6 bases sitting between them.

This clonotype was found many times. The conserved final phenylalanine or tryptophan is absent from the CDR3, which likely points to a read error. The chain uses TRBV10-3 and TRBJ2-7; tentative D call: TRBD1 (6 bases). The CDR3 loop spans 11 amino acids. The V end lost 7 bases, the J end lost 6 bases, and 10 bases lay between the germline ends. Germline loops: CDR1 ENHRY, CDR2 SYGVKD. The DNA of the CDR3 is TGTGCCATCAAGAGAGGGGGCGAGCAGTACTCC. Residues: CAIKRGGEQYS.

This clonotype was found a few times. The rearrangement links TRBV12-3 or TRBV12-4 to TRBJ2-3; 9 bases match TRBD1. J was trimmed by 5 bases and V by 5 bases; bases with no gene match: 5. The CDR3 runs to 14 residues. This chain's CDR3 is CASSRGQGLDTQYF. The CDR3 DNA reads as TGTGCCAGCAGTAGAGGACAGGGGTTAGATACGCAGTATTTT.

The chain joins TRBV14 to TRBJ2-7; maybe TRBD1 (6 bases). Trimming shortened V by 5 bases and J by 7 bases, and 15 bases separated the two germline ends. The CDR3 runs 13 residues. Germline CDR1 and CDR2: SGHDN and FVKESK. CDR3 sequence reads: CASSSFRGGEQYF. In DNA, the CDR3 is TGTGCCAGCAGCAGTTTCAGGGGTGGGGAGCAGTACTTC.

This clonotype was detected only a few times. The chain carries TRBV29-1 and TRBJ2-2; D is uncertain. Trimming took off 4 bases at V and 0 bases at J, with 9 bases between the two ends. Per the germline V gene, CDR1 is SQVTM and CDR2 is ANQGSEA. The CDR3 is 14 amino acids. CDR3 protein: CSVGTVANTGELFF. The CDR3 nucleotides read TGCAGCGTTGGGACGGTCGCGAACACCGGGGAGCTGTTTTTT.

This clonotype showed up many times. For the CDR3, the DNA is TGTGCCAGCAGCCAATCGGCTGGGGCCAACGTCCTGACTTTC. Residues: CASSQSAGANVLTF. The chain couples TRBV3-1 to TRBJ2-6; D unclear. The CDR3 loop spans 14 amino acids. With 2 bases removed from V and 2 bases from J, the gap between germline ends came to 4 bases. Germline CDR1 LGHDT, CDR2 YNNKEL (reference sequence).